These 2 T cell receptor beta chains came from one sample sequenced in a study of naive and memory T cell subsets. Four PCR rounds used nested alpha and beta constant region primers plus the SP2 primer. Each CDR3 protein is one row after TCRdb ran MiXCR on the 5' RACE reads. The sample contains 50,000 or so distinct CDR3 sequences, approximately 6.6% of which appear only once. A UMI-containing oligonucleotide was joined by 3' ligation to the TCR cDNA template. The receptor source for this set is a male donor in good health.

This clonotype has a handful of counts. The chain combines TRBV5-1 with TRBJ2-1, with 10 nucleotides matching TRBD1. The CDR3 covers 16 residues. Germline trimming cut 4 bases from V and 4 bases from J; bases unmatched to any gene: 8. Germline CDR1 reads SGHRS; CDR2 reads YFSETQ. CDR3 residues: CASSLRQGAMYNEQFF. In DNA form, the CDR3 reads TGCGCCAGCAGCCTTCGACAGGGGGCTATGTACAATGAGCAGTTCTTC.

This clonotype was counted many times. This chain links TRBV20-1 with TRBJ2-3, with a weak D call TRBD2 (5 bases). CDR1 is DFQATT, CDR2 SNEGSKA, per germline (reference sequence). Deletions cut 1 base from V and 0 bases from J, with 14 bases between. The CDR3 is 16 residues long. The chain's CDR3 is CSARVSLADSTDTQYF. DNA for the CDR3: TGCAGTGCTAGAGTGTCCCTAGCAGACAGCACAGATACGCAGTATTTT.